The following is a T cell receptor (beta chain) sequence with its context. The use of a sample-barcoded 5' primer and a J-beta primer mix characterized a second PCR of roughly 7 to 11 cycles. Via MiXCR, TCRdb re-called the 5' RACE reads, giving one row per CDR3 protein. The table lists approximately 600,000 distinct CDR3 sequences, under 70% of them singletons. Each donor had around 9.8 milliliters of peripheral blood drawn. This sample is part of a study of blood T cells in healthy people across ages. CDR3 length equals 14 residues. The V gene lost 4 bases and the J gene lost 4 bases, with 13 bases spanning the gap. Per germline, CDR1 SGHDN and CDR2 FVKESK.

V gene TRBV14 combines with J gene TRBJ1-2; the D gene is possibly TRBD1 (6 bases). The source is a man in his 60s in good health. Source material: blood. This CDR3 is CASSPQGLGYGYTF. The CDR3 nucleotides are TGTGCCAGCAGCCCACAGGGTCTGGGCTATGGCTACACCTTC. Based on the CDR3 plus reference TRBV14 and TRBJ1-2, the full variable domain is EAGVTQFPSHSVIEKGQTVTLRCDPISGHDNLYWYRRVMGKEIKFLLHFVKESKQDESGMPNNRFLAERTGGTYSTLKVQPAELEDSGVYFCASSPQGLGYGYTFGSGTRLTVV.